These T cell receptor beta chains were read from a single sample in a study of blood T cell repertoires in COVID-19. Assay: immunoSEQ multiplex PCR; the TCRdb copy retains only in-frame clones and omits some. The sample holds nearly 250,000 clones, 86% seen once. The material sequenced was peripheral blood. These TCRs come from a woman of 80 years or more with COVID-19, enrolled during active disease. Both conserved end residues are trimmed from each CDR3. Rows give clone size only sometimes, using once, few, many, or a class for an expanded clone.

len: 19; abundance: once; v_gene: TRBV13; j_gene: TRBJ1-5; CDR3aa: ASSDDLITGAGGGRNQPQH
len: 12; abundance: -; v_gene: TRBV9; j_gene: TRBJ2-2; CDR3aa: ASSGTQRSGELF
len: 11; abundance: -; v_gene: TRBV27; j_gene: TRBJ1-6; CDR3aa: ASRSSYNSPLH
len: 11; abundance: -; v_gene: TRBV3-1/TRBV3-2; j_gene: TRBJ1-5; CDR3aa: ASSQGGNQPQH
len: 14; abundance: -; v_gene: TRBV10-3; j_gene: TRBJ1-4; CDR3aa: AISPRGLGSNEKLF
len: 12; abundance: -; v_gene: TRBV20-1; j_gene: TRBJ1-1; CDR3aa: SASGWGVDTEAF
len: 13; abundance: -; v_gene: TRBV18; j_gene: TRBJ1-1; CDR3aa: ASSPQEGAATEAF
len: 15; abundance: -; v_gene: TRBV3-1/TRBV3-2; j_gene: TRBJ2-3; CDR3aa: ASSRSGGGFSTDTQY
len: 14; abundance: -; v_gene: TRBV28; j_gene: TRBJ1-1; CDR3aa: ASSSSGTVWNTEAF
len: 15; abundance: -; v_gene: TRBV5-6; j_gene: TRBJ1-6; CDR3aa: ASSWGTESSYNSPLH
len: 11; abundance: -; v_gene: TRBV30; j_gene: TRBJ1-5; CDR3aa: AWSRGTSQPQH
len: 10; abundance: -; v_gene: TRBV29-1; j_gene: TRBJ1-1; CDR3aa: SGLRRGTEAF
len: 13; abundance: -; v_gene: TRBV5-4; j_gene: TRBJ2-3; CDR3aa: ASSIGTGKADTQY
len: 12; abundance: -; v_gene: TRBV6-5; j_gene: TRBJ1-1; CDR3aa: ASRLLGQNTEAF
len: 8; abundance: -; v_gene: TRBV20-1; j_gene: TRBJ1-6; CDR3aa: SSGSSPLH
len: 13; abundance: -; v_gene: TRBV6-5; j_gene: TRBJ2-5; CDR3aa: ASSVERRIQETQY
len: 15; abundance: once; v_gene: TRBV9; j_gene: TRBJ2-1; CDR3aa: ASSVDSGGNTYNEQF
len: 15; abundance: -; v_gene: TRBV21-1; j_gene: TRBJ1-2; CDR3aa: ASSKFVFGGQGDSYT
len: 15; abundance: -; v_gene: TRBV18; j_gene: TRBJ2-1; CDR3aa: ASSPILGLAGVNEQF
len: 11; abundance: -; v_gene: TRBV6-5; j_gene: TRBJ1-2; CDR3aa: ASGRGTNYGYT
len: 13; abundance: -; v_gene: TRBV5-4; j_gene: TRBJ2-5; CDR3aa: ASSLSTDSQETQY
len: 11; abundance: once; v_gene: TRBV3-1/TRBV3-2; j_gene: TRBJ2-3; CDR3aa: ASSQVGGGTQY
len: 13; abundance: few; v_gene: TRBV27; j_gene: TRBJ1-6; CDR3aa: ASSPGGWGNSPLH
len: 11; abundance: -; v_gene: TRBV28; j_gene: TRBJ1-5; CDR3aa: ASSSLRGQPQH